The 19 T cell receptor beta chains in this list originate from one sample, sequenced in a study of cytomegalovirus exposure and HLA in healthy donors. The PCR ran on 60 Vbeta and 13 Jbeta primers. Using immunoSEQ multiplex PCR, the repertoire was profiled, and TCRdb retains in-frame clones only, with some absent. Among about 140,000 clones listed, 77% were seen once. The specimen was PBMCs. The receptor source for this set is a male donor in good health and CMV-seronegative.

V is TRBV6-1 and J is TRBJ2-7; a possible D gene is TRBD1 (7 bases). Trimming took 3 bases from V and 4 from J, leaving 13 bases between them. CDR1 and CDR2 (germline): MNHNS, SASEGT. CDR3 size: 14 residues. This CDR3 is CASSEGLRGYEQYF. CDR3 sequence (DNA): TGTGCCAGCAGTGAGGGACTCAGGGGGTACGAGCAGTACTTC.

This clone was detected a few times. The chain carries TRBV5-1 and TRBJ2-5; 10 bases align to TRBD1. This CDR3 contains 15 residues. The trim removed 0 bases at V and 4 bases at J, leaving 3 bases unmatched. Germline V gives CDR1 SGHRS, CDR2 YFSETQ. The CDR3 region has the DNA TGCGCCAGCAGCTTGGATGGACAGGGGGGAGAGACCCAGTACTTC. Translated: CASSLDGQGGETQYF.

This clone was seen just once. V and J are TRBV20-1 and TRBJ2-1; weak D call: TRBD1 (6 bases). The CDR3 runs 11 residues. Trimming shortened V by 3 bases and J by 7 bases, and 7 bases separated the two germline ends. CDR1 and CDR2 from the germline V gene are DFQATT and SNEGSKA (reference sequence). CDR3 amino acids: CSASRGNEQFF. CDR3 in DNA: TGCAGTGCTAGTAGGGGGAATGAGCAGTTCTTC.

This chain joins TRBV7-8 and TRBJ1-5, with a weak D call TRBD1 (6 bases). Trimming removed 1 base from V and 4 bases from J, with 11 bases in between. This CDR3 is 15 amino acids long. CDR1 is SGHVS and CDR2 is FQNEAQ in the germline V gene. This CDR3 is CASSLVLGGNQPQHF. CDR3 nucleotides: TGTGCCAGCAGCTTAGTTCTAGGGGGAAATCAGCCCCAGCATTTT.

This chain uses TRBV5-5 with TRBJ1-6, with 11 bases matching TRBD1. Germline CDR1 SGHKS, CDR2 YYEKEE (reference sequence). V lost 2 bases to trimming and J lost 8 bases; unmatched junction nucleotides: 6. CDR3 length equals 16 residues. The CDR3 coding sequence is TGTGCCAGCAGCTTACCGGGACAGGGGGTACATTCACCCCTCCACTTT. This gives the protein CASSLPGQGVHSPLHF.

The rearrangement links TRBV11-2 to TRBJ2-7; TRBD2 aligns across 7 bases. CDR1 is SGHAT and CDR2 is FQNNGV in the germline V gene. The CDR3 covers 14 residues. Trimming took 6 bases from V and 2 from J; bases not matched to a gene: 7. The CDR3 nucleotides are TGTGCCAGCAGTGCCGGGACTACCGCCTACGAGCAGTACTTC. It specifies CASSAGTTAYEQYF.

The chain recombines TRBV6-5 with TRBJ1-4, with D possibly matching TRBD1 (6 bases). In germline, CDR1 is MNHEY, CDR2 SVGAGI. This CDR3 has 15 residues. The germline V and J ends were trimmed by 2 bases and 5 bases, with 12 bases remaining between them. CDR3 sequence (DNA): TGTGCCAGCAGTTACGTAGGGGGGGGGAATGAAAAACTGTTTTTT. It encodes CASSYVGGGNEKLFF.

J is TRBJ2-5 and V is TRBV5-6; a weak D match, TRBD2 (5 bases). The germline V gene has CDR1 SGHDT and CDR2 YYEEEE. Trimming stripped 0 bases from V and 4 bases from J, with 16 bases between. The CDR3 consists of 16 residues. The chain's CDR3 is CASSLVAGGVLETQYF. CDR3 sequence (DNA): TGTGCCAGCAGCTTGGTTGCGGGTGGAGTGTTAGAGACCCAGTACTTC.

The V and J genes are TRBV7-6 and TRBJ1-4, with 10 bases identical to TRBD1. The CDR3 runs to 14 residues. Germline V CDR1 and CDR2: SGHVS, FNYEAQ. Germline trimming cut 5 bases from V and 7 bases from J; bases unmatched to any gene: 4. DNA for the CDR3: TGTGCCAGCAGCCGGGACAGGGGAACTGAAAAACTGTTTTTT. It is translated as CASSRDRGTEKLFF.

This sequence joins TRBV6-1 and TRBJ2-3, with D perhaps matching TRBD2 (6 bases). Germline V lookup: CDR1 MNHNS, CDR2 SASEGT. This CDR3 has 15 residues. V gave up 6 bases and J gave up 0 bases, with 13 bases separating them. The CDR3 protein is CASRPGLLSTDTQYF. The CDR3 bases are TGTGCCAGCAGGCCGGGACTTCTTAGCACAGATACGCAGTATTTT.

As to this clone: At one of its ends the junction is not consistent with the germline gene, which may arise from a read error. The genes are TRBV7-7 and TRBJ2-7, with 7 bases that match TRBD2. Germline CDR1 and CDR2: SSHAT and FNYEAQ (reference sequence). CDR3 size: 15 residues. DNA for the CDR3: TGTGCTAGCAGCTTAGCTAGCGGACTCGCCTACGAGCAGTACTTC. Protein sequence: CASSLASGLAYEQYF.

The CDR3 DNA reads as TGTGCCATCAGTGAGTCGACAGGGGTAAATTCACCCCTCCACTTT. This translates into CAISESTGVNSPLHF. This rearrangement joins TRBV10-3 to TRBJ1-6, with 8 bases identical to TRBD1. The CDR3 runs 15 residues. Germline loops: CDR1 ENHRY, CDR2 SYGVKD. V was pared by 0 bases and J by 7 bases, with 2 bases of the junction left unmatched.

The J gene is TRBJ2-5, the V gene TRBV7-8; 10 bases map to TRBD2. The CDR3 totals 16 residues. Germline-derived CDR1 and CDR2 are SGHVS and FQNEAQ. With 2 bases clipped from V and 2 bases from J, the junction kept 5 bases outside the gene matches. The CDR3 sequence is CASSLSRTSGQETQYF. In nucleotides, the CDR3 is TGTGCCAGCAGCTTATCAAGGACTAGCGGACAAGAGACCCAGTACTTC. The full variable domain, completed using reference TRBV7-8 and TRBJ2-5, is GAGVSQSPRYKVAKRGQDVALRCDPISGHVSLFWYQQALGQGPEFLTYFQNEAQLDKSGLPSDRFFAERPEGSVSTLKIQRTQQEDSAVYLCASSLSRTSGQETQYFGPGTRLLVL.

V usage is TRBV19 and J usage is TRBJ2-7, with TRBD1 matching 7 bases. The V and J ends lost 5 bases and 5 bases, in that order; junction bases with no gene match: 9. The CDR3 is 14 amino acids. Looked up from germline, CDR1 is LNHDA and CDR2 is SQIVND (reference sequence). Here the CDR3 reads CASSPFTGDHEQYF. The CDR3 bases are TGTGCCAGTAGTCCATTTACAGGGGACCACGAGCAGTACTTC.

V usage is TRBV10-3 and J usage is TRBJ1-4; D is perhaps TRBD1 (5 bases). Germline values: CDR1 ENHRY, CDR2 SYGVKD. The CDR3 spans 13 residues. Trimming removed 3 bases at V and 10 bases at J, with 12 bases between. In DNA, the CDR3 is TGTGCCATCAGTGATGGTATGGGGGGAAAACTGTTTTTT. It is translated as CAISDGMGGKLFF.

This sequence joins TRBV7-3 and TRBJ2-2, with no clear D. V lost 5 bases and J lost 0, with 4 bases in between. The CDR3 runs 13 residues. Germline-derived CDR1 and CDR2 are SGHTA and FQGTGA. This chain's CDR3 is CASSHSNTGELFF. The DNA of the CDR3 is TGTGCCAGCAGCCACTCGAACACCGGGGAGCTGTTTTTT.

The chain uses TRBV18 and TRBJ2-5; 9 bases map to TRBD2. The DNA end favors TRBJ2-7, so the J call may be wrong. Germline V lookup: CDR1 KGHSH, CDR2 LQKENI. The CDR3 length is 16 residues. The CDR3 region is CASSPSGGISSYEQYF. The CDR3 region has the DNA TGTGCCAGCTCACCAAGCGGGGGGATCAGCTCCTACGAGCAGTACTTC.

This sequence joins TRBV7-3 and TRBJ2-1, with D possibly matching TRBD2 (6 bases). This CDR3 region has 13 residues. The V end lost 3 bases, the J end lost 8 bases, and 11 bases lay between the germline ends. The germline V gene encodes CDR1 SGHTA and CDR2 FQGTGA. The CDR3 DNA sequence: TGTGCCAGCAGCTTCTCTGGCGGGGATGAGCAGTTCTTC. This codes for CASSFSGGDEQFF.

The J gene is TRBJ2-1, the V gene TRBV11-3; a possible D gene is TRBD2 (5 bases). The CDR3 is 18 residues long. Germline assignment: CDR1 SGHNT and CDR2 YENEEA. Trimming removed 1 base from V and 5 bases from J, with 21 bases in between. This chain's CDR3 is CASSLVGKSGATDNEQFF. Here the CDR3 DNA reads TGTGCCAGCAGCTTAGTAGGGAAAAGCGGAGCAACCGACAATGAGCAGTTCTTC.